This T cell receptor (beta chain) was found in a study of Ad26.COV2.S vaccination and SARS-CoV-2 variants (dated by TCRdb to the early 2020s). About the study as a whole: Donors in the vaccine arm were drawn from COV1001, a multicentre, randomized, double-blind, placebo-controlled phase I-IIa trial testing Ad26.COV2.S in healthy adults. Ad26.COV2.S was given intramuscularly at 5x10^10 or 1x10^11 viral particles, as a single shot or as two shots 56 days apart. TCRbeta repertoire sequencing served as the tool for gauging how specific and how broad the SARS-CoV-2-reactive T cell receptors were following Ad26.COV2.S vaccination. The TCR-sequenced set comprised around 30 samples: some 19 Ad26.COV2.S vaccine recipients, 5 placebo recipients and 8 SARS-CoV-2 convalescent individuals. Trial participants were randomized into five groups of five, in which low-dose or high-dose Ad26.COV2.S was given once or twice, or placebo was given on both occasions. Investigators remained blinded to trial group allocation during experiments and outcome assessment.

The research as a whole found: After vaccination, spike-specific CD8+ and CD4+ T cell responses were reported to show substantial breadth. Ad26.COV2.S recipients had higher spike-specific TCR breadth than placebo recipients (P = 0.0014). The authors noted that total T cell responses may have been underestimated by the TCR breadth and depth analyses. Comparing responses between vaccine doses or regimens was not something the study was powered to do. Comparable non-spike TCR breadth was observed between vaccine and placebo recipients, consistent with only spike being contained in the vaccine.

From a lookup of the germline V gene, CDR1 and CDR2 are SGHRS and YFSETQ. V loses 4 bases of germline sequence and J loses 1 base, and the interval between the two ends is 11 bases. The CDR3 contains 14 residues, cysteine and phenylalanine counted. Just the 42-base CDR3 DNA is kept, in frame starting at base 1. Concerning this clone itself: The antigen it recognizes is unknown. No much larger clonotype is one base removed from it; base qualities were not supplied.

TCRbeta CDR3 regions were sequenced with the immunoSEQ Assay. After extraction, genomic DNA underwent amplification by bias-controlled multiplex PCR, followed by high-throughput sequencing. The authors' analysis ran thus. To quantify the absolute abundance of every unique TCRbeta CDR3 region, sequences were collapsed and filtered. T cell fraction was estimated by normalizing TCRbeta template counts to usable DNA, which was measured by amplifying reference genes present in all nucleated cells. Repertoire TCRs were annotated as SARS-CoV-2-specific by exact matching of V gene, CDR3 amino acid sequence and J gene to a known reactive TCR set. MIRA supplied the reference SARS-CoV-2 TCR set, which was filtered for enrichment in COVID-19-positive ImmuneCODE repertoires so that public or cross-reactive TCRs were removed. Using the MIRA antigens, annotated TCRs were further analysed by specific ORF or by position within an ORF. Depth was the summed frequency of annotated unique rearrangements, while breadth was defined as annotated unique rearrangements over total unique productive rearrangements. Group comparisons of TCR breadth used two-sided Wilcoxon rank-sum tests. TCRdb holds this immuneACCESS table with in-frame rearrangements only. Some clones are missing; in checked studies, unresolved V genes explain under half, and the rest has no known cause. V and J calls and clone size are given by that table; D and trimming were obtained from the DNA. A total of 350,000 to 400,000 clones appear in this sample, about 88% of them only once. The ten largest clones represent over 1.5% of the sample.

Per the publication, the treatment or condition label means: around 19 received Ad26.COV2.S at low or high dose, single or two shots; about five received placebo; per-sample allocation not given. Repertoires of vaccine and placebo recipients were sequenced from samples collected on day 63 after the first injection. Cohort 1b enrolled about 25 adults aged 18-55 years at a single site in Boston, USA, between 29 July and 7 August 2020. Ad26.COV2.S was a replication-incompetent adenovirus type 26 vector expressing a prefusion-stabilized SARS-CoV-2 spike protein from the original Wuhan strain. The receptor's source is a person aged 18-65 years who received the Ad26.COV2.S COVID-19 vaccine or a placebo. The sequencing used peripheral blood, collected in a trial of Ad26.COV2.S vaccine versus placebo. Recombination connected TRBV5-1 to TRBJ1-1; the best D guess is TRBD1, with 5 bases matching. The DNA sequence is given as TGCGCCAGCAGCCCCAGGGAGGGGAACACTGAAGCTTTCTTT. It specifies CASSPREGNTEAFF.